This TCR beta chain emerged from a study of blood T cell repertoires in COVID-19. The J segment lost 5 bases and the V segment lost 4 bases, leaving 8 bases of the junction unmatched. The CDR3 has 16 residues. The germline CDR1 and CDR2 sequences are KGHSH and LQKENI. The authors' processing: From reference gene primer amplification, estimates of nucleated cell counts were derived. TCRdb's table, derived via immunoSEQ multiplex PCR, lists solely in-frame clones and lacks some. V, J and clone size derive from that table, while D and trimming were established from the DNA sequence. The data show about 280,000 clones, around 90% seen once.

The chain combines TRBV18 with TRBJ2-5, with 12 positions matching TRBD2. This TCR came from a man between 18 and 29 years old with active or convalescent COVID-19. The sample consisted of peripheral blood. CDR3 residues: CASSHGTSGRLETQYF. The CDR3 DNA reads TGTGCCAGCTCACATGGGACTAGCGGGCGCCTCGAGACCCAGTACTTC.